A single sample is the source of the 4 T cell receptor beta chains below, sequenced in a study of T cell responses to AZD1222 COVID-19 vaccine. Sequenced by immunoSEQ multiplex PCR; TCRdb stores in-frame clones only, minus some. This table holds about 110,000 clones, 85% to 95% found once. This sample comprised peripheral blood, obtained on day 0 of AZD1222 vaccination. Receptors originate from an adult in good health.

The V gene is TRBV29-1, the J gene TRBJ1-3, with D possibly TRBD1 on 6 matching bases. The V gene lost 5 bases and the J gene lost 2 bases, with 10 bases spanning the gap. Germline assignment: CDR1 SQVTM and CDR2 ANQGSEA. The CDR3 totals 13 residues. As DNA, the CDR3 is TGCAGCGTTTGGACAGATACTGGAAACACCATATATTTT. Translation: CSVWTDTGNTIYF. The variable domain in full, completed from reference TRBV29-1 and TRBJ1-3, reads SAVISQKPSRDICQRGTSLTIQCQVDSQVTMMFWYRQQPGQSLTLIATANQGSEATYESGFVIDKFPISRPNLTFSTLTVSNMSPEDSSIYLCSVWTDTGNTIYFGEGSWLTVV.

This clone has more than one count but fewer than ten. This specimen includes other DNA sequences encoding the same CDR3. The chain joins TRBV5-1 to TRBJ1-1; a possible D gene is TRBD1 (5 bases). This CDR3 spans 14 amino acids. V lost 1 base to trimming and J lost 0 bases, with 7 bases between them. CDR1 SGHRS and CDR2 YFSETQ come from the germline V gene. This CDR3 reads CASSLSGLNTEAFF. Here the CDR3 DNA reads TGCGCCAGCAGCTTGTCAGGGTTGAACACTGAAGCTTTCTTT.

The chain combines TRBV5-1 with TRBJ1-4, with D perhaps matching TRBD1 (5 bases). The CDR3 is 14 amino acids. Germline lookup yields CDR1 SGHRS and CDR2 YFSETQ. The V end lost 6 bases, the J end lost 10 bases, and 19 bases lay between the germline ends. CDR3 sequence: CASTEDMGRGKLFF. CDR3 DNA sequence: TGCGCCAGCACCGAGGACATGGGACGGGGAAAACTGTTTTTT.

V gene TRBV5-5 combines with J gene TRBJ2-3; 7 bases map to TRBD2. Germline V gives CDR1 SGHKS, CDR2 YYEKEE (reference sequence). This CDR3 comprises 15 residues. J was trimmed by 5 bases and V by 0 bases; bases with no gene match: 6. CDR3: CASSLAAPSGDTQYF. The CDR3 DNA is TGTGCCAGCAGCTTGGCCGCGCCTAGCGGAGATACGCAGTATTTT.